A single sample gave rise to the 23 T cell receptor beta chains below, sequenced in a study of tissue T cells after allogeneic stem cell transplantation. Using immunoSEQ multiplex PCR, the repertoire was profiled, and TCRdb retains in-frame clones only, with some absent. The table shows approximately 7,400 clones, with about 63% occurring only once. Sequenced: blood. The receptors originated from a female BALB/c mouse in good health. The mice in this strain carry MHC haplotype H2-d.

On this clone: All gene names here are mouse names. The read falls 1 residue short of the CDR3 end, and the missing part is taken from the germline J gene. The chain recombines TRBV16 with TRBJ1-1; D is undetermined. The germline V and J ends were trimmed by 1 base and 1 base, with 1 base remaining between them. Germline V gene sequence: CDR1 SGHSA, CDR2 FRNQAP. The CDR3 is 12 residues long. CDR3 bases read: TGTGCAAGCAGCTTAGGGAACACAGAAGTCTTC. Translating it yields CASSLGNTEVF. The full CDR3 sequence reads CASSLGNTEVFF. Complete variable domain (other parts from reference TRBV16 and TRBJ1-1): NAGVIQTPRHKVTGKGQEATLWCEPISGHSAVFWYRQTIVQGLEFLTYFRNQAPIDDSGMPKERFSAQMPNQSHSTLKIQSTQPQDSAVYLCASSLGNTEVFFGKGTRLTVV.

This clone was seen a handful of times. The gene symbols are mouse symbols. Partial CDR3 DNA: TGTGGTGCTAGGGGGAGTGGGACGGCCAACGAAAGATTATTT. The encoded protein is CGARGSGTANERLF. The full CDR3 reads CGARGSGTANERLFF. This chain joins TRBV20 and TRBJ1-4; TRBD1 is a possible D gene (5 bases). The read ends 1 residue early relative to the CDR3; the germline J gene fills the gap. There are 15 residues in the CDR3. V dropped 1 base and J dropped 3 bases, with 12 bases sitting between them. Germline values: CDR1 GFQATS, CDR2 STVNSAI. The whole variable domain, remainder taken from reference TRBV20 and TRBJ1-4, is GALVYQYPRRTICKSGTSMRMECQAVGFQATSVAWYRQSPQKTFELIALSTVNSAIKYEQNFTQEKFPISHPNLSFSSMTVLNAYLEDRGLYLCGARGSGTANERLFFGHGTKLSVL.

A remark on this clone: Gene and germline names: mouse. From the germline J gene comes the end of the CDR3, since the read stops 1 residue before it. The genes are TRBV29 and TRBJ2-1, with 9 bases lining up with TRBD2. CDR1 and CDR2 from the germline V gene are MSHET and SYDVDS. The CDR3 extends over 12 amino acids. The sequenced CDR3 bases are TGTGGGACTGGGGCGAACTATGCTGAGCAGTTC. It specifies CGTGANYAEQF. Given in full, the CDR3 is CGTGANYAEQFF.

Points on this clone: Genes and germline come from the mouse. The observed sequence ends 1 residue before the CDR3 terminus, with the missing tail filled in from the germline J gene. The rearrangement uses TRBV4 and TRBJ2-7; the match to TRBD2 covers 10 bases. Losses at the gene ends were 5 bases for V and 7 bases for J; bases not matched to a gene: 8. The germline V gene encodes CDR1 LGHDT and CDR2 YNNKQL (reference sequence). The CDR3 has 14 amino acids. The CDR3 sequence is CASSPTGGWGEQYF. CDR3 DNA (partial): TGTGCCAGCAGCCCGACTGGGGGGTGGGGGGAACAGTAC.

The table lists this clone with a few counts. Mouse names are used for the genes. The observed sequence ends 1 residue before the CDR3 terminus, with the missing tail filled in from the germline J gene. The genes are TRBV31 and TRBJ2-1, with 12 bases that match TRBD2. The CDR3 sequence is 15 residues long. Germline assignment: CDR1 GKSSPN and CDR2 SITVG. Germline trimming cut 3 bases from V and 4 bases from J; bases unmatched to any gene: 4. The CDR3 DNA, read in part, is TGTGCCTGGAGGGGGACTGGGGGGAGTTATGCTGAGCAGTTC. The encoded protein is CAWRGTGGSYAEQF. In full, the CDR3 is CAWRGTGGSYAEQFF.

This clone showed up just once. Gene names are the mouse ones. The read ends 1 residue before the CDR3 terminus; that terminus is restored from the germline J gene. The V call is TRBV5, the J call TRBJ2-2, with 12 bases fitting TRBD1. Per the germline V gene, CDR1 is LGHNA and CDR2 is YNLKQL (reference sequence). The CDR3 is 17 residues long. The junction had 3 bases not matched to a gene; V was cut back by 0 bases and J by 4 bases. CDR3 sequence: CASSQDWDRGLTGQLYF. Partial CDR3 DNA: TGTGCCAGCAGCCAAGATTGGGACAGGGGGCTCACCGGGCAGCTCTAC.

Turning to this clone: Gene names follow the mouse nomenclature. From the germline J gene comes the end of the CDR3, since the read stops 1 residue before it. The chain is built from TRBV13-2 and TRBJ1-3; TRBD1 matches at 10 bases. This CDR3 has 15 amino acids. V trimming: 3 bases; J trimming: 6 bases; junction bases outside the gene matches: 6. Germline CDR1 NNHNN, CDR2 SYGAGS (reference sequence). CDR3 sequence reads: CASGAPGQGSNTLYF. The CDR3 bases that were read are TGTGCCAGCGGTGCCCCGGGACAGGGGTCAAATACGCTCTAT.

This clone was observed a few times. Gene names refer to mouse genes. The missing CDR3 end, 1 residue past where the read stops, is filled in from the germline J gene. The J gene is TRBJ2-7, the V gene TRBV13-3; 9 bases match TRBD2. The CDR3 consists of 14 residues. Germline-derived CDR1 and CDR2 are NNHDY and SYVADS. V gave up 2 bases and J gave up 1 base; unmatched junction bases: 1. The CDR3 region is CASSDGTGSYEQYF. CDR3 DNA, as far as it was read: TGTGCCAGCAGTGACGGGACTGGGTCCTATGAACAGTAC.

Of note for this clone: Any gene name here is a mouse gene name. The DNA ends 1 residue before the CDR3 does, and the rest of the CDR3 is filled in from the germline J gene. The chain links TRBV4 to TRBJ1-3; 9 nucleotides match TRBD1. Trimming at V came to 3 bases and at J to 1 base, leaving 4 bases not matched to a gene. Looked up from germline, CDR1 is LGHDT and CDR2 is YNNKQL (reference sequence). CDR3 length: 16 residues. The CDR3 is CASSYPTGGSGNTLYF. CDR3 DNA, as far as it was read: TGTGCCAGCAGCTATCCGACAGGGGGATCTGGAAATACGCTCTAT.

Concerning this clone: The genes are named according to mouse. The read ends 1 residue before the CDR3 terminus; that terminus is restored from the germline J gene. The chain couples TRBV19 to TRBJ1-1; 11 nucleotides match TRBD1. This CDR3 has 14 amino acids. The germline gives CDR1 FNHDT, CDR2 SITEND (reference sequence). With 2 bases clipped from V and 4 bases from J, the junction kept 1 base outside the gene matches. CDR3 DNA (partial): TGTGCCAGCAGTATCGGACAGGGGGCCACAGAAGTCTTC. This sequence encodes CASSIGQGATEVF. The whole CDR3 sequence is CASSIGQGATEVFF.

Concerning this clone itself: The gene symbols are mouse symbols. Read data end 1 residue before the CDR3 end; the end is taken from the germline J gene. The rearrangement joins TRBV13-1 to TRBJ2-4, with 7 bases lining up with TRBD1. Germline CDR1 reads NSHNY; CDR2 reads SYGAGN. V shed 6 bases, J shed 3 bases, and the junction held 1 base outside the gene matches. The CDR3 extends over 12 amino acids. CDR3 residues: CASTGQQNTLYF. CDR3 bases read: TGTGCCAGCACGGGACAGCAAAACACCTTGTAC.

Regarding this clone: All gene names here are mouse names. The CDR3 goes on 1 residue after the read ends, and that part is filled in from the germline J gene. The sample holds other DNA sequences that translate to the same CDR3. The chain employs TRBV20 and TRBJ2-1; no definite D call. The CDR3 has 11 amino acids. V was clipped by 1 base and J by 4 bases, with 2 bases between them. Germline V gene sequence: CDR1 GFQATS, CDR2 STVNSAI. Incomplete CDR3 DNA: TGTGGTGCTAGGGCTTATGCTGAGCAGTTC. Translation: CGARAYAEQF. The whole CDR3 protein is CGARAYAEQFF.

In regard to this clone: The genes are named according to mouse. The read ends 1 residue before the CDR3 terminus; that terminus is restored from the germline J gene. V and J are TRBV4 and TRBJ2-3; 8 positions match TRBD1. The CDR3 has 13 residues. With V trimmed by 4 bases and J by 5 bases, 2 bases remained unmatched. Germline CDR1 reads LGHDT; CDR2 reads YNNKQL (reference sequence). The CDR3 loop reads CASSFGQGETLYF. The part of the CDR3 DNA that was read is TGTGCCAGCAGCTTTGGACAGGGAGAAACGCTGTAT.

This clone appeared a few times. Gene names and germline match the mouse. The CDR3 is cut off 1 residue early in the read; its end comes from the germline J gene. V usage is TRBV20 and J usage is TRBJ2-7; 7 bases map to TRBD2. Germline V gene sequence: CDR1 GFQATS, CDR2 STVNSAI. The J segment lost 3 bases and the V segment lost 3 bases, leaving 2 bases of the junction unmatched. This CDR3 spans 12 amino acids. The CDR3 sequence: CGASLGVYEQYF. The sequenced CDR3 bases are TGTGGTGCTAGCCTGGGGGTCTATGAACAGTAC.

As regards this clone: These gene names are mouse names. The read ends 1 residue before the CDR3 terminus; that terminus is restored from the germline J gene. The chain combines TRBV4 with TRBJ2-4; a possible D gene is TRBD2 (6 bases). The germline CDR1 and CDR2 sequences are LGHDT and YNNKQL (reference sequence). CDR3 length: 14 residues. The V end lost 3 bases, the J end lost 2 bases, and 9 bases lay between the germline ends. The DNA read from the CDR3 is TGTGCCAGCAGCTATGGGGGACTTCAAAACACCTTGTAC. Protein sequence: CASSYGGLQNTLY. From start to end, the CDR3 is CASSYGGLQNTLYF.

Only a few counts were recorded for this clone. Mouse gene names and germline throughout. Partial CDR3 DNA: TGTGCCAGCAGCCAAACAGGGCCTGGGGCTGAGCAGTTC. Residues: CASSQTGPGAEQF. The whole CDR3 protein reads CASSQTGPGAEQFF. The V gene is TRBV5, the J gene TRBJ2-1, with D tentatively TRBD1 (6 bases). The read stops 1 residue short of the end of the CDR3; the missing end is completed from the germline J gene. V gave up 2 bases and J gave up 7 bases, with 12 bases separating them. Germline assignment: CDR1 LGHNA and CDR2 YNLKQL (reference sequence). The CDR3 sequence is 14 residues long.

A remark on this clone: All gene names here are mouse names. The observed sequence ends 1 residue before the CDR3 terminus, with the missing tail filled in from the germline J gene. This chain joins TRBV31 and TRBJ2-3; unclear D gene. This CDR3 has 14 amino acids. Looked up from germline, CDR1 is GKSSPN and CDR2 is SITVG. Trimming left V 0 bases short and J 0 bases short, with 7 bases between. Partial CDR3 DNA: TGTGCCTGGAGTCTAGTCTCTAGTGCAGAAACGCTGTAT. This translates into CAWSLVSSAETLY. The whole CDR3 region reads CAWSLVSSAETLYF.

For this clone: Gene names are the mouse ones. With the read ending 1 residue before the CDR3 end, the germline J gene is used to fill in that end. The chain couples TRBV13-1 to TRBJ1-4, with 7 positions matching TRBD1. This CDR3 is 14 amino acids long. The V gene's germline CDR1 is NSHNY and CDR2 SYGAGN. V trimming: 1 base; J trimming: 7 bases; junction bases outside the gene matches: 4. The CDR3 DNA, read in part, is TGTGCCAGCAGTGATCAGACAGGGAGCGAAAGATTATTT. Its translation: CASSDQTGSERLF. The whole CDR3 sequence reads CASSDQTGSERLFF.

On this clone itself: These gene names are mouse names. The missing CDR3 end, 1 residue past where the read stops, is filled in from the germline J gene. The genes are TRBV29 and TRBJ2-7; a possible D gene is TRBD1 (5 bases). Germline V lookup: CDR1 MSHET, CDR2 SYDVDS. With 2 bases removed from V and 3 bases from J, the gap between germline ends came to 8 bases. The CDR3 length is 13 residues. CDR3 amino acids: CASSLPDNYEQYF. CDR3 DNA (partial): TGTGCTAGCAGTTTACCGGACAACTATGAACAGTAC.

This clone was seen only a few times. Gene names are mouse gene names. From the germline J gene comes the end of the CDR3, since the read stops 1 residue before it. The chain couples TRBV4 to TRBJ2-7; 10 nucleotides match TRBD2. V lost 5 bases, J lost 0 bases, and 4 bases stayed unmatched. This CDR3 has 15 residues. CDR1 is LGHDT and CDR2 is YNNKQL in the germline V gene (reference sequence). The covered CDR3 bases are TGTGCCAGCAGCCCCGGGACTGGGGTCTCCTATGAACAGTAC. This codes for CASSPGTGVSYEQY. Given in full, the CDR3 is CASSPGTGVSYEQYF.

As concerns this clone: Germline and genes here are mouse. The read stops 1 residue short of the end of the CDR3; the missing end is completed from the germline J gene. The gene calls are TRBV2 and TRBJ2-5; 8 nucleotides agree with TRBD1. This CDR3 is 14 amino acids long. Germline V gene sequence: CDR1 LGHNA, CDR2 YSYQKL. With 0 bases clipped from V and 6 bases from J, the junction kept 2 bases outside the gene matches. CDR3 amino acids: CASSQDRTGDTQYF. The DNA read from the CDR3 is TGTGCCAGCAGCCAAGATCGGACAGGGGACACCCAGTAC.

On this clone itself: Any gene name here is a mouse gene name. Coverage ceases 1 residue before the CDR3 finishes, and the germline J gene fills in the end. The rearrangement links TRBV5 to TRBJ2-4, with D uncertain. CDR3 size: 14 residues. V lost 0 bases and J lost 4, with 8 bases in between. Per the germline V gene, CDR1 is LGHNA and CDR2 is YNLKQL (reference sequence). The CDR3 sequence: CASSQDRQKNTLYF. The sequenced CDR3 bases are TGTGCCAGCAGCCAAGATCGGCAAAAAAACACCTTGTAC.

As concerns this clone: The germline and genes are mouse ones. The read ends 1 residue shy of where the CDR3 ends; the end is completed using the germline J gene. V and J are TRBV13-3 and TRBJ2-7; D perhaps matches TRBD2 (6 bases). The CDR3 is 13 residues long. Between the trimmed V and J ends, which lost 5 bases and 2 bases, there was a span of 11 bases. From germline, CDR1 is NNHDY and CDR2 SYVADS. CDR3 in amino acids: CASRLGAPYEQYF. The covered CDR3 bases are TGTGCCAGCAGACTGGGTGCCCCCTATGAACAGTAC.